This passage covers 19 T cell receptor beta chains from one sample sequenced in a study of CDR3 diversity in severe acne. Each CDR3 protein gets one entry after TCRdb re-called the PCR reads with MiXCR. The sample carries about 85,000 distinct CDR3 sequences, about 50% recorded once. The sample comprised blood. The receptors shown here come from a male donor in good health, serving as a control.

The CDR3 loop reads CASAGLAGSYNEQYF. As DNA, the CDR3 is TGTGCCAGCGCCGGACTAGCGGGGAGCTACAATGAGCAGTACTTC. This chain joins TRBV7-3 and TRBJ2-4, with TRBD2 identical over 12 bases. J lost 13 bases, V lost 8 bases, and 15 bases had no gene match. The length of the CDR3 is 15 residues. Germline V gives CDR1 SGHTA, CDR2 FQGTGA.

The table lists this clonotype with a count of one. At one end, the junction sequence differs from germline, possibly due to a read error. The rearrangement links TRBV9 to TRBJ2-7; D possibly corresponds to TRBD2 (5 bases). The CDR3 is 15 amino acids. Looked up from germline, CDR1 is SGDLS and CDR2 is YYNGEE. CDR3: CASSPGLTNRYEQHF. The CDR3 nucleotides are TGCGCCAGCAGCCCCGGATTGACTAACCGCTACGAGCAGCACTTC.

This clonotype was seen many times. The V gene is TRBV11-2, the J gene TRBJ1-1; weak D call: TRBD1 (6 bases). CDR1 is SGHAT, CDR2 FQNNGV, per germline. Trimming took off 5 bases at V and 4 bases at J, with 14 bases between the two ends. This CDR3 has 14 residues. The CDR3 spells CASSGRTDFTEAFF. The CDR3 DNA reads TGTGCCAGCAGCGGCCGGACAGATTTCACTGAAGCTTTCTTT.

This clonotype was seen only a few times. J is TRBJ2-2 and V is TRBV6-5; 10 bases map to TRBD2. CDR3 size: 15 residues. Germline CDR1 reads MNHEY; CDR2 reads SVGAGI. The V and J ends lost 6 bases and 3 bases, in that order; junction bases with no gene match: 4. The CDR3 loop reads CASRLAGKDTGELFF. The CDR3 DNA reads TGTGCCAGCAGACTAGCGGGAAAGGACACCGGGGAGCTGTTTTTT.

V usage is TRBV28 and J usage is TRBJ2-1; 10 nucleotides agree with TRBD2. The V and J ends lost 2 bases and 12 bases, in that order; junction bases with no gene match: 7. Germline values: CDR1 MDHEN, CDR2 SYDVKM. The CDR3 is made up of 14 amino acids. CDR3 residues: CASSLASGSGGQFF. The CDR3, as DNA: TGTGCCAGCAGTTTAGCTAGCGGGAGTGGTGGGCAGTTCTTC.

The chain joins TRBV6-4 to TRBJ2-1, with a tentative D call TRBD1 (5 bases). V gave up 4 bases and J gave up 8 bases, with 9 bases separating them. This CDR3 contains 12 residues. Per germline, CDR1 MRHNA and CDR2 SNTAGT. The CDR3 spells CASSVGADEQFF. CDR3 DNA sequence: TGTGCCAGCAGTGTTGGGGCCGATGAGCAGTTCTTC.

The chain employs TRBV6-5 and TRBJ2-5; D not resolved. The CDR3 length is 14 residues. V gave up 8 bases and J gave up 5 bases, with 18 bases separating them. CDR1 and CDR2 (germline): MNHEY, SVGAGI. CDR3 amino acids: CASGSQQARETQYF. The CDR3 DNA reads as TGTGCCAGCGGGTCTCAGCAGGCTCGGGAGACCCAGTACTTC.

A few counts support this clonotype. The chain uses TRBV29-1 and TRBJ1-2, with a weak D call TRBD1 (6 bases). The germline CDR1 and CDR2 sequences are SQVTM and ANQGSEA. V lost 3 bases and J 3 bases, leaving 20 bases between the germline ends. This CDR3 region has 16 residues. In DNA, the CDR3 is TGCAGCGTTGAGTTAACCGGGACAAGTATTCACTATGGCTACACCTTC. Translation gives CSVELTGTSIHYGYTF.

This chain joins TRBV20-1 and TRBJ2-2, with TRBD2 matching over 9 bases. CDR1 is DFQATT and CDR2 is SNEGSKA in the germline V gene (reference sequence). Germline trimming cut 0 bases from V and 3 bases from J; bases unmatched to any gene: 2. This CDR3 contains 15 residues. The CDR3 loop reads CSARDSGSDTGELFF. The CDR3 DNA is TGCAGTGCTAGAGATAGCGGGAGTGACACCGGGGAGCTGTTTTTT.

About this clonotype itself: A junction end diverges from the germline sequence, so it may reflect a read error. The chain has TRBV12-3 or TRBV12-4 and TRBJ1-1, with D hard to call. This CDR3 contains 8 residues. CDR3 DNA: TGTGCCAGCAGTTTAGACCCCTTT. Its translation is CASSLDPF.

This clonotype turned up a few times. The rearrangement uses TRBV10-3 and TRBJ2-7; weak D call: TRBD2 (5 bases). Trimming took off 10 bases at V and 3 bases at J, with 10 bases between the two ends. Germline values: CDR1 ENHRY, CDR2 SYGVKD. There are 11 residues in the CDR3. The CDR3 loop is CATHSDYEQYF. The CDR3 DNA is TGTGCCACACATAGCGACTACGAGCAGTACTTC.

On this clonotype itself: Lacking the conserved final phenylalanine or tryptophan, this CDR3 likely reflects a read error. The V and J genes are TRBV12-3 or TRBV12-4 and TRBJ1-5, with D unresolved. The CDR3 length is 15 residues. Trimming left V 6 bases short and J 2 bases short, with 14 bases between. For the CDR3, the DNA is TGTGCCAGCAGCCCCCCGGGGAACGGCAATCAGCCCCAGCATCTT. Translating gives CASSPPGNGNQPQHL.

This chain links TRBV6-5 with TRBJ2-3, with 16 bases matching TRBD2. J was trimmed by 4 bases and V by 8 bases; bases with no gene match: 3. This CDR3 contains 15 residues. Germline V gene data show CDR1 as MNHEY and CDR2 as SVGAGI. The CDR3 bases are TGTGCCAGCCTCGGGACTAGCGGGAGGGCAGATACGCAGTATTTT. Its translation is CASLGTSGRADTQYF.

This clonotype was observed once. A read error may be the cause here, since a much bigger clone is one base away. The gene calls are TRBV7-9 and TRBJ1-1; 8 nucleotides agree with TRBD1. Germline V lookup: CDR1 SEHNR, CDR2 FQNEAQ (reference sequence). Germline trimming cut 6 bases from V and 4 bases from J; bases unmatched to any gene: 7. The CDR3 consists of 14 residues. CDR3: CASRSETGVTEAFF. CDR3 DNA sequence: TGTGCCAGCAGGTCCGAGACAGGGGTCACTGAAGCTTTCTTT. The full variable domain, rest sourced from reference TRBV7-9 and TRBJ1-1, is DTGVSQNPRHKITKRGQNVTFRCDPISEHNRLYWYRQTLGQGPEFLTYFQNEAQLEKSRLLSDRFSAERPKGSFSTLEIQRTEQGDSAMYLCASRSETGVTEAFFGQGTRLTVV.

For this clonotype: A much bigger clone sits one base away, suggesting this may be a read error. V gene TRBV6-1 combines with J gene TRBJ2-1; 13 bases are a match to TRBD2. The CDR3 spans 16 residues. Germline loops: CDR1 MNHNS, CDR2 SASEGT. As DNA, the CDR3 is TGTGCCAGCACAACTAGCGGGAGGGCCTTTCACAATGAGCGGTTCTTC. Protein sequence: CASTTSGRAFHNERFF.

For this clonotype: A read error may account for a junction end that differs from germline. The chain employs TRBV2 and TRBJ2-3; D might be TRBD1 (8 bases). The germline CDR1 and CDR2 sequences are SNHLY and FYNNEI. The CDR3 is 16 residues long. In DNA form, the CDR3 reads TGTGCCAACAGTAGGACCACAGGGGGGGCCGCAGATACGCAGTATTTT. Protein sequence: CANSRTTGGAADTQYF.

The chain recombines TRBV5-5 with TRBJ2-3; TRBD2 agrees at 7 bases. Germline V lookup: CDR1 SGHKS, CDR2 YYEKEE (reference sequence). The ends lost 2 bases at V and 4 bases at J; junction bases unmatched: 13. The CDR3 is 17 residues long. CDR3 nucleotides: TGTGCCAGCAGCTTTCTACCAATGGGAGGGCCCTCAGATACGCAGTATTTT. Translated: CASSFLPMGGPSDTQYF.

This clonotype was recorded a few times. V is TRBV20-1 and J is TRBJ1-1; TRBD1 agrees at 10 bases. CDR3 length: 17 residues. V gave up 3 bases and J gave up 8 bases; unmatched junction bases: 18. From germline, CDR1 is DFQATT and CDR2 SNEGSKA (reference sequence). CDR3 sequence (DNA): TGCAGTGCTAGCAACCTAGATTCGTGGACAGGGGGTCCCGAAGCTTTCTTT. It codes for CSASNLDSWTGGPEAFF.

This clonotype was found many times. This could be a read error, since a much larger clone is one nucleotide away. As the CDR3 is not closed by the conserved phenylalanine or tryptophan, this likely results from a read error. The CDR3 is CASSRKGFYEQYL. CDR3 DNA: TGTGCCAGCAGTCGTAAGGGTTTCTACGAGCAGTACCTC. The rearrangement uses TRBV27 and TRBJ2-7; D is ambiguous. V was trimmed by 5 bases and J by 3 bases, leaving 11 bases between them. The germline V gene has CDR1 MNHEY and CDR2 SMNVEV (reference sequence). This CDR3 has 13 amino acids.